One and the same sample provided the 26 T cell receptor beta chains below, sequenced in a study of blood T cells in healthy people across ages. Primers used in a second PCR of about 7 to 12 cycles were a sample-barcoded 5' primer and a J-beta primer mix. TCRdb itself ran the 5' RACE reads through MiXCR, one entry per CDR3 protein. The table lists hundreds of thousands of distinct CDR3 sequences, approximately 25% of them singletons. Separately, the same data were catalogued under a study of T cells of mothers and their children.

What was sequenced was blood. All receptors come from a boy aged 5-17 years in good health.

In this sample, this clonotype turned up a few times. The V and J genes are TRBV12-3 or TRBV12-4 and TRBJ2-2, with 12 bases lining up with TRBD2. The CDR3 is 17 residues long. The junction had 12 bases not matched to a gene; V was cut back by 10 bases and J by 3 bases. CDR3 nucleotide sequence: TGTGCCACACCGACTAGCGGGAGTTTACTCTACACCGGGGAGCTGTTTTTT. This encodes CATPTSGSLLYTGELFF.

This clonotype has more than one count but fewer than ten. The chain links TRBV7-2 to TRBJ1-5; D is undetermined. Per the germline V gene, CDR1 is SGHTA and CDR2 is FQGNSA. V lost 5 bases and J 7 bases, leaving 12 bases between the germline ends. The CDR3 length is 13 residues. CDR3 DNA sequence: TGTGCCAGCAGCGTCGACCGGACGCAGCCCCAGCATTTT. This sequence encodes CASSVDRTQPQHF.

There are a few counts of this clonotype. The chain is built from TRBV7-9 and TRBJ2-7, with D possibly being TRBD1 or TRBD2 (6 bases each). The tail of the sequence fits TRBJ2-1 better, so the J call may be wrong. This CDR3 is built from 15 residues. Germline CDR1 SEHNR, CDR2 FQNEAQ (reference sequence). In DNA form, the CDR3 reads TGTGCCAGCAGCCGAGACGGGGGCCCCTACAATGAGCAGTTCTTC. Translation: CASSRDGGPYNEQFF.

In DNA, the CDR3 is TGTGCCAGCAGCTTTCAGCGGCGGACCTTCACAGATACGCAGTATTTT. As protein: CASSFQRRTFTDTQYF. The chain links TRBV7-2 to TRBJ2-3; weak D call: TRBD2 (5 bases). The CDR3 is made up of 16 amino acids. Germline V gene lookup returns CDR1 SGHTA and CDR2 FQGNSA. The V end lost 3 bases, the J end lost 2 bases, and 15 bases lay between the germline ends.

The genes are TRBV5-5 and TRBJ2-5, with 8 bases fitting TRBD1. The CDR3 length is 14 residues. Losses at the gene ends were 4 bases for V and 4 bases for J; bases not matched to a gene: 6. CDR1 and CDR2 (germline): SGHKS, YYEKEE (reference sequence). The CDR3: CASSPRTGTETQYF. CDR3 DNA: TGTGCCAGCAGCCCCCGGACAGGGACAGAGACCCAGTACTTC.

This chain links TRBV5-6 with TRBJ1-1; D gene ambiguous. CDR3 length: 16 amino acids. The ends were cut back, 4 bases at V and 0 bases at J, with 16 bases in the middle. CDR1 and CDR2 (germline): SGHDT, YYEEEE. The CDR3 spells CASSRRLQTLNTEAFF. CDR3 coding DNA: TGTGCCAGCAGCCGTCGGCTCCAGACCTTGAACACTGAAGCTTTCTTT.

The chain employs TRBV3-1 and TRBJ1-2, with D unresolved. V lost 0 bases and J 4 bases, leaving 12 bases between the germline ends. This CDR3 has 15 residues. Germline CDR1 and CDR2: LGHDT and YNNKEL (reference sequence). As DNA, the CDR3 is TGTGCCAGCAGCCAAGAAACGGGCAGGTCCTATGGCTACACCTTC. This gives the protein CASSQETGRSYGYTF.

This chain uses TRBV6-1 with TRBJ2-2, with D unresolved. The CDR3 loop spans 13 amino acids. From germline, CDR1 is MNHNS and CDR2 SASEGT. V lost 4 bases to trimming and J lost 4 bases, with 7 bases between them. CDR3 protein: CASSVYGTGELFF. The CDR3 DNA is TGTGCCAGCAGTGTTTACGGCACCGGGGAGCTGTTTTTT.

This clonotype was found many times. This chain uses TRBV29-1 with TRBJ1-2; no clear D. This CDR3 comprises 11 residues. The V end was cut by 6 bases, the J end by 4 bases, with 9 bases between. Germline CDR1 SQVTM, CDR2 ANQGSEA. The chain's CDR3 is CSVKQSYGYTF. CDR3 DNA sequence: TGCAGCGTGAAACAGAGCTATGGCTACACCTTC.

The V and J genes are TRBV4-2 and TRBJ2-3; possibly TRBD2 for D (5 bases). Germline V CDR1 and CDR2: LGHNA, YNFKEQ. The CDR3 runs 16 residues. Trimming took 1 base from V and 2 from J, leaving 13 bases between them. CDR3 in amino acids: CASSQGLPGVTDTQYF. CDR3 bases: TGTGCCAGCAGCCAAGGGCTACCCGGGGTCACAGATACGCAGTATTTT.

This clonotype showed up just a few times. This chain connects TRBV15 to TRBJ1-4; 12 nucleotides agree with TRBD1. The CDR3 extends over 17 amino acids. The V and J ends lost 1 base and 2 bases, in that order; junction bases with no gene match: 2. Germline CDR1 reads LNHNV; CDR2 reads YYDKDF (reference sequence). The CDR3 loop is CATSRGGQGATNEKLFF. The DNA for the CDR3 is TGTGCCACCAGCAGAGGGGGACAGGGGGCGACTAATGAAAAACTGTTTTTT.

The genes are TRBV3-1 and TRBJ2-1, with 8 bases matching TRBD2. Losses at the gene ends were 4 bases for V and 0 bases for J; bases not matched to a gene: 5. Germline assignment: CDR1 LGHDT and CDR2 YNNKEL (reference sequence). This CDR3 has 16 residues. CDR3 nucleotide sequence: TGTGCCAGCAGCCTCGAACTAGCGGTCTCCTACAATGAGCAGTTCTTC. Translation gives CASSLELAVSYNEQFF.

The chain has TRBV4-2 and TRBJ2-5, with 10 positions matching TRBD2. The V gene end was trimmed by 0 bases and the J gene end by 2 bases; junction bases not matched to a gene: 6. The CDR3 contains 17 residues. Germline-derived CDR1 and CDR2 are LGHNA and YNFKEQ. CDR3 amino acids: CASSQDLLAGLQETQYF. The CDR3 DNA follows: TGTGCCAGCAGCCAAGATCTACTAGCGGGACTACAAGAGACCCAGTACTTC.

This clonotype was observed a handful of times. This chain joins TRBV29-1 and TRBJ2-4; D not resolved. V lost 0 bases and J 2 bases, leaving 8 bases between the germline ends. The CDR3 is made up of 14 amino acids. CDR1 is SQVTM and CDR2 is ANQGSEA in the germline V gene. This chain's CDR3 is CSVEDVETKNIQYF. CDR3 sequence (DNA): TGCAGCGTTGAAGATGTGGAAACCAAAAACATTCAGTACTTC.

This clonotype was recorded at least ten times. The germline gene is not matched at one end of the junction; a read error may be the cause. J is TRBJ1-2 and V is TRBV5-1, with D hard to call. CDR3 length equals 13 residues. Germline assignment: CDR1 SGHRS and CDR2 YFSETQ. The CDR3 DNA follows: TGTGCCAGCAGCCTGGGCGATAACTATGGCTACACCTTC. Translated: CASSLGDNYGYTF. Full variable domain (remainder filled in from reference TRBV5-1 and TRBJ1-2): KAGVTQTPRYLIKTRGQQVTLSCSPISGHRSVSWYQQTPGQGLQFLFEYFSETQRNKGNFPGRFSGRQFSNSRSEMNVSTLELGDSALYLCASSLGDNYGYTFGSGTRLTVV.

The chain is built from TRBV27 and TRBJ2-1; the D gene is possibly TRBD2 (5 bases). The DNA matches TRBJ2-7 better at its end, which makes the J call doubtful. The CDR3 runs 15 residues. Germline CDR1 reads MNHEY; CDR2 reads SMNVEV (reference sequence). The CDR3 DNA sequence: TGTGCCAGCAGTTTATTTCGGGGAGTTGGCTACGAGCAGTACTTC. The encoded protein is CASSLFRGVGYEQYF.

The chain carries TRBV12-3 or TRBV12-4 and TRBJ2-3; TRBD1 is a possible D gene (6 bases). The length of the CDR3 is 15 residues. Trimming took 2 bases from V and 4 from J, leaving 13 bases between them. CDR3 sequence (DNA): TGTGCCAGCAGTTTAAATGGGGGCCCCCCAGATACGCAGTATTTT. This encodes CASSLNGGPPDTQYF.

This chain uses TRBV11-2 with TRBJ1-2; TRBD1 matches at 12 bases. The V and J ends lost 6 bases and 8 bases, in that order; junction bases with no gene match: 7. Germline V gene lookup returns CDR1 SGHAT and CDR2 FQNNGV. The CDR3 contains 14 residues. In DNA, the CDR3 is TGTGCCAGCAGTGTGGGACAGGGGGCAGAAGGCTACACCTTC. Translated: CASSVGQGAEGYTF.

This clonotype was seen a few times. The gene calls are TRBV5-1 and TRBJ2-5; the D gene could be TRBD1 or TRBD2 (5 bases each). Germline V gene data show CDR1 as SGHRS and CDR2 as YFSETQ. The V end was cut by 0 bases, the J end by 5 bases, with 17 bases between. There are 16 residues in the CDR3. The CDR3 nucleotides read TGCGCCAGCAGCTTGGGAGGGCAGGGATCGTCGGAGACCCAGTACTTC. It codes for CASSLGGQGSSETQYF.

This clonotype has just a few counts. The rearrangement uses TRBV11-1 and TRBJ2-7; the D is unclear. V was clipped by 1 base and J by 0 bases, with 7 bases between them. Germline CDR1 and CDR2: SGHAT and FQDESV (reference sequence). CDR3 length: 14 amino acids. CDR3 bases: TGTGCCAGCAGCTTAGGGGCCCGCTCCTACGAGCAGTACTTC. It is translated as CASSLGARSYEQYF.

The genes are TRBV18 and TRBJ2-6, with D perhaps TRBD2 (7 bases). Trimming left V 3 bases short and J 3 bases short, with 15 bases between. The germline V gene has CDR1 KGHSH and CDR2 LQKENI. The CDR3 contains 17 residues. DNA for the CDR3: TGTGCCAGCTCACCCCTGCGGGGGCGTAGTGGGGCCAACGTCCTGACTTTC. This codes for CASSPLRGRSGANVLTF.

Only a few counts were recorded for this clonotype. The chain recombines TRBV6-5 with TRBJ2-2; D gene unclear. This CDR3 has 16 amino acids. The germline V gene encodes CDR1 MNHEY and CDR2 SVGAGI. V lost 0 bases to trimming and J lost 2 bases, with 10 bases between them. CDR3: CASSYSSPSNTGELFF. The CDR3 coding sequence is TGTGCCAGCAGTTACTCGTCACCCAGCAACACCGGGGAGCTGTTTTTT.

The V call is TRBV7-2, the J call TRBJ2-1; tentative D call: TRBD1 (6 bases). The end of the DNA is better explained by TRBJ2-7, so the J call may be wrong. CDR1 and CDR2 from the germline V gene are SGHTA and FQGNSA. This CDR3 contains 15 residues. The CDR3 DNA reads as TGTGCCAGCAGCTTGGCGACAGGAATCTCCTACGAGCAGTACTTC. It specifies CASSLATGISYEQYF.

CDR3 coding DNA: TGCAGTGCTACTCTAGCGGGAGCATCCAAAAACATTCAGTACTTC. Translation: CSATLAGASKNIQYF. V gene TRBV20-1 combines with J gene TRBJ2-4, with 10 bases matching TRBD2. V lost 4 bases and J lost 2; bases outside the gene matches: 5. The CDR3 sequence is 15 residues long. Germline loops: CDR1 DFQATT, CDR2 SNEGSKA (reference sequence).

The CDR3 reads CASGFSGVAGELFF. The CDR3 DNA reads TGTGCTAGTGGTTTTTCGGGGGTGGCCGGGGAGCTGTTTTTT. The rearrangement joins TRBV12-5 to TRBJ2-2, with D possibly TRBD2 on 6 matching bases. The V gene's germline CDR1 is LGHNT and CDR2 FRNRAP. The CDR3 loop spans 14 amino acids. V was cut by 3 bases and J by 6 bases, with 11 bases left in between.

A few counts support this clonotype. Compared with germline, one end of the junction differs, possibly owing to a read error. The rearrangement links TRBV5-1 to TRBJ2-7; D call uncertain. The germline V gene has CDR1 SGHRS and CDR2 YFSETQ. The CDR3 covers 14 residues. CDR3 amino acids: CASRWSETSYEQYF. The CDR3 DNA follows: TGCGCCAGCAGATGGAGCGAAACTTCCTATGAGCAGTACTTC.